These 16 T cell receptor beta chains originate from one sample sequenced in a study of cytomegalovirus exposure and HLA in healthy donors (dated by TCRdb to the late 2010s). The library was obtained by the immunoSEQ multiplex PCR assay. The multiplex PCR relied on a mix of 60 forward primers for TCR Vbeta segments and 13 reverse primers for TCR Jbeta segments. TCRdb obtained this table from immuneACCESS and retained in-frame rearrangements with V and J assigned. These tables miss some clones; where compared with another copy, unresolved V genes account for less than half of the shortfall, and the remainder is unexplained. The sample records fewer than 300,000 clones, 86% of which are singletons. The biggest ten clones account for roughly 4% of the sample. The specimen was PBMCs. Receptors originate from a man in his forties or fifties in good health and CMV-seropositive.

This clone occurred once. The rearrangement uses TRBV10-1 and TRBJ2-5, with a tentative D call TRBD2 (6 bases). This CDR3 is 12 amino acids long. Germline V gives CDR1 WNHNN, CDR2 SYGVQD (reference sequence). V lost 10 bases to trimming and J lost 5 bases, with 14 bases between them. The CDR3 region has the DNA TGCGCCACCCCCGGAGGGAGGGAGACCCAGTACTTC. It codes for CATPGGRETQYF.

This sequence joins TRBV7-8 and TRBJ2-5, with TRBD2 identical over 12 bases. V gave up 4 bases and J gave up 2 bases; unmatched junction bases: 5. Germline V gives CDR1 SGHVS, CDR2 FQNEAQ. This CDR3 has 16 amino acids. The CDR3 here is CASSSRTSGAQETQYF. The CDR3 coding sequence is TGTGCCAGCAGCTCCCGGACTAGCGGGGCACAAGAGACCCAGTACTTC.

V is TRBV29-1 and J is TRBJ2-1; a weak D match, TRBD1 (6 bases). Deletions cut 7 bases from V and 1 base from J, with 17 bases between. The CDR3 sequence is 15 residues long. Germline CDR1 reads SQVTM; CDR2 reads ANQGSEA. CDR3 sequence: CSGSADSLSYNEQFF. CDR3 DNA: TGCAGCGGTTCCGCGGACAGCCTTTCCTACAATGAGCAGTTCTTC.

The V and J genes are TRBV5-1 and TRBJ1-2, with TRBD1 matching 8 bases. This CDR3 spans 16 amino acids. V dropped 4 bases and J dropped 4; count of bases not matched to a gene: 12. The germline gives CDR1 SGHRS, CDR2 YFSETQ. The CDR3 sequence: CASSLGQDPRRYGYTF. The CDR3 region has the DNA TGCGCCAGCAGCCTGGGACAGGATCCGAGGCGCTATGGCTACACCTTC.

The chain has TRBV19 and TRBJ2-2; the match to TRBD2 covers 8 bases. The CDR3 has 15 residues. Germline lookup yields CDR1 LNHDA and CDR2 SQIVND (reference sequence). V shed 6 bases and J 2 bases; nucleotides not matched to a gene: 5. The CDR3 reads CASRAGGRNTGELFF. Written as DNA, the CDR3 is TGTGCCAGTAGGGCGGGAGGCAGAAACACCGGGGAGCTGTTTTTT.

This rearrangement joins TRBV20-1 to TRBJ1-1; 7 bases are shared with TRBD1. CDR1 DFQATT and CDR2 SNEGSKA come from the germline V gene (reference sequence). V gave up 1 base and J gave up 11 bases; unmatched junction bases: 4. The CDR3 runs 11 residues. For the CDR3, the DNA is TGCAGTGCTAGAGCCACAGGGGACGCTTTCTTT. Protein product: CSARATGDAFF.

This clone was recorded a few times. J is TRBJ1-1 and V is TRBV2; 7 bases agree with TRBD1. This CDR3 has 12 residues. CDR1 and CDR2 from the germline V gene are SNHLY and FYNNEI. Trimming took 6 bases from V and 8 from J; bases not matched to a gene: 6. The CDR3 nucleotides read TGTGCCAGCAGCTGGGACAGACAAGAAGCTTTCTTT. It is translated as CASSWDRQEAFF.

The chain joins TRBV11-2 to TRBJ1-3; TRBD1 matches 10 bases. This CDR3 region has 16 residues. With 4 bases clipped from V and 4 bases from J, the junction kept 7 bases outside the gene matches. Per the germline V gene, CDR1 is SGHAT and CDR2 is FQNNGV. CDR3 sequence reads: CASSSDRGLRGNTIYF. The CDR3 DNA sequence: TGTGCCAGCAGCTCAGACAGGGGGCTAAGGGGAAACACCATATATTTT.

CDR3 bases: TGTGCCAGCAGCCACGGGACTAGCGGCACAGATACGCAGTATTTT. It specifies CASSHGTSGTDTQYF. V usage is TRBV5-8 and J usage is TRBJ2-3, with 10 positions matching TRBD2. The germline gives CDR1 SGHTS, CDR2 YDEGEE. V gave up 4 bases and J gave up 1 base; unmatched junction bases: 3. This CDR3 is built from 15 residues.

This clone was recorded only once. CDR3 DNA: TGTGCCAGCAGTGGGACAGGGGGGAATGAGCAGTTCTTC. Its translation is CASSGTGGNEQFF. V usage is TRBV6-6 and J usage is TRBJ2-1; the match to TRBD1 covers 11 bases. V was clipped by 5 bases and J by 7 bases; unmatched bases: 1. Per the germline V gene, CDR1 is MNHNY and CDR2 is SVGAGI (reference sequence). CDR3 length: 13 amino acids.

The chain joins TRBV27 to TRBJ2-1, with 7 bases fitting TRBD1. The CDR3 totals 16 residues. The V and J ends lost 2 bases and 5 bases, in that order; junction bases with no gene match: 9. In germline, CDR1 is MNHEY, CDR2 SMNVEV (reference sequence). This chain's CDR3 is CASSLRITGVHNEQFF. DNA for the CDR3: TGTGCCAGCAGTTTAAGGATAACAGGGGTCCACAATGAGCAGTTCTTC.

The gene calls are TRBV19 and TRBJ2-1; 8 nucleotides agree with TRBD2. V trimming: 1 base; J trimming: 9 bases; junction bases outside the gene matches: 8. Germline V gene data show CDR1 as LNHDA and CDR2 as SQIVND (reference sequence). The CDR3 is 15 amino acids. CDR3: CASSIGRLAMSEQFF. The DNA for the CDR3 is TGTGCCAGTAGTATAGGGAGACTAGCGATGAGTGAGCAGTTCTTC.

The CDR3 reads CASSLSGAYEQYF. The CDR3 DNA sequence: TGTGCCAGCAGCCTCTCAGGGGCCTACGAGCAGTACTTC. The chain links TRBV7-3 to TRBJ2-7; tentatively, D is TRBD1 (6 bases). The CDR3 totals 13 residues. Germline CDR1 SGHTA, CDR2 FQGTGA. V lost 5 bases and J lost 2, with 10 bases in between. Complete variable domain (other parts from reference TRBV7-3 and TRBJ2-7): GAGVSQTPSNKVTEKGKYVELRCDPISGHTALYWYRQSLGQGPEFLIYFQGTGAADDSGLPNDRFFAVRPEGSVSTLKIQRTERGDSAVYLCASSLSGAYEQYFGPGTRLTVT.

The chain is built from TRBV2 and TRBJ2-7, with D perhaps matching TRBD2 (5 bases). The CDR3 runs to 14 residues. In germline, CDR1 is SNHLY, CDR2 FYNNEI. Trimming removed 3 bases from V and 5 bases from J, with 14 bases in between. Here the CDR3 reads CASSDDYWSDEQYF. CDR3 sequence (DNA): TGTGCCAGCAGTGATGACTATTGGTCCGACGAGCAGTACTTC.

The chain employs TRBV27 and TRBJ1-2, with 7 bases lining up with TRBD1. CDR1 and CDR2 from the germline V gene are MNHEY and SMNVEV (reference sequence). V lost 0 bases and J lost 7; bases outside the gene matches: 8. The CDR3 extends over 15 amino acids. CDR3 in DNA: TGTGCCAGCAGTTTATCCTCAGGGGGTCTAGCTGGCTACACCTTC. Its translation is CASSLSSGGLAGYTF.

Remarks on this clone: Within the sample, other DNA sequences also encode this same CDR3. The chain is built from TRBV6-1 and TRBJ1-2, with 8 bases matching TRBD1. After removal of 4 bases from V and 5 bases from J, the junction contained 0 bases not matched to a gene. This CDR3 has 12 amino acids. From germline, CDR1 is MNHNS and CDR2 SASEGT. Here the CDR3 reads CASSGTGYGYTF. The CDR3 bases are TGTGCCAGCAGTGGGACAGGGTATGGCTACACCTTC.